This TCR beta chain originates from a study of molecular identifiers for immune sequencing clone quantification. Sorted cells numbering 20,000 to 1,000,000, with 10%, 30% or 50% RNA, yielded the naive CD8 libraries. Findings and caveats of the study: Clonotypes surpassing 20 RNA copies contained over 98% of effector molecules, versus under 1% in naive cells.

TCRdb itself ran the PCR reads through MiXCR, one entry per CDR3 protein. The sample carries approximately 97,000 distinct CDR3 sequences, around 24% recorded once. The table lists this clonotype with many counts. The antigen remains unidentified. Germline lookup yields CDR1 MGHRA and CDR2 YSYEKL. The CDR3 sequence is 15 residues long. Trimming pared 0 bases from V and 4 bases from J, leaving 10 bases between. Specimen: naive CD8+ T cells from blood, with Jurkat cell RNA spiked in. As for subset: FACS-sorted CD8+CD4-CCR7+CD45RA+ naive T cells. The receptor was derived from a human donor in good health. Some libraries in this study had Jurkat cell RNA spiked in. The chain couples TRBV4-1 to TRBJ2-1; D gene uncertain. DNA for the CDR3: TGCGCCAGCAGCCAAGATCCCTCGCCTTACAATGAGCAGTTCTTC. Residues: CASSQDPSPYNEQFF.